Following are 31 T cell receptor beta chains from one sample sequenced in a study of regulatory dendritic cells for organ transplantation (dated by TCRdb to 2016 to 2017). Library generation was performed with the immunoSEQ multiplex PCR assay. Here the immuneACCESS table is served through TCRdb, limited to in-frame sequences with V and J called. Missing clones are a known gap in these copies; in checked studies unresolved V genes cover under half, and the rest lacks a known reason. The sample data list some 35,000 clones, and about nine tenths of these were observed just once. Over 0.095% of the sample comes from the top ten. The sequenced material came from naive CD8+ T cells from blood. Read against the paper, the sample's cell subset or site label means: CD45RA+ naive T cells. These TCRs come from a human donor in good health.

This CDR3 is CASSQDWTGDAGELFF. As DNA, the CDR3 is TGCGCCAGCAGCCAAGATTGGACAGGGGATGCCGGGGAGCTGTTTTTT. The chain joins TRBV4-3 to TRBJ2-2; 9 bases are a match to TRBD1. The CDR3 totals 16 residues. The V and J ends lost 0 bases and 6 bases, in that order; junction bases with no gene match: 5. Germline V gene lookup returns CDR1 LGHNA and CDR2 YSLEER.

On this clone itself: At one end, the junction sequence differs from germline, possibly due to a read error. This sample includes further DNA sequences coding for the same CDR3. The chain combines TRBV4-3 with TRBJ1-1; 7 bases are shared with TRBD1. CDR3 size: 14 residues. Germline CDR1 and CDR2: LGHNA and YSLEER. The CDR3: CASSRTGQNTEAFF. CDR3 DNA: TGCGCCAGCAGCCGAACGGGACAGAACACTGAAGCCTTCTTT.

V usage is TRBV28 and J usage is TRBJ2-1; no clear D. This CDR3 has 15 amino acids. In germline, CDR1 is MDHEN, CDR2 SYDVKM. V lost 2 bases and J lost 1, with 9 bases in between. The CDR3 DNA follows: TGTGCCAGCAGTTTAAGGCGGACGTCCTACAATGAGCAGTTCTTC. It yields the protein CASSLRRTSYNEQFF.

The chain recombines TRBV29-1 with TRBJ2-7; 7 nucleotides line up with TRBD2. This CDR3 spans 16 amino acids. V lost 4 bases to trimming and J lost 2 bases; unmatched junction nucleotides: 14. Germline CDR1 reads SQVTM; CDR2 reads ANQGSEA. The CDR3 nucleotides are TGCAGCGTTGTCGCTATAAAAGCGGGATCTCCCTACGAGCAGTACTTC. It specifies CSVVAIKAGSPYEQYF.

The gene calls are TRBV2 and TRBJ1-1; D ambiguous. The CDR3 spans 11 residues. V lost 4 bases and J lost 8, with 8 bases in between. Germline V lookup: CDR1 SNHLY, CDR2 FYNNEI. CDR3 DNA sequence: TGTGCCAGCAGTGTTGGTAGGGAAGCTTTCTTT. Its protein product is CASSVGREAFF.

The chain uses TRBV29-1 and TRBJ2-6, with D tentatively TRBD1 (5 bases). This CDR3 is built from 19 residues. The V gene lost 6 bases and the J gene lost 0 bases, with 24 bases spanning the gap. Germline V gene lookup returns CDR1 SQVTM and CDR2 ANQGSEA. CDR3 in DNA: TGCAGCGTCGCGGAACAGAACCCGACAGATAGCTCTGGGGCCAACGTCCTGACTTTC. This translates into CSVAEQNPTDSSGANVLTF.

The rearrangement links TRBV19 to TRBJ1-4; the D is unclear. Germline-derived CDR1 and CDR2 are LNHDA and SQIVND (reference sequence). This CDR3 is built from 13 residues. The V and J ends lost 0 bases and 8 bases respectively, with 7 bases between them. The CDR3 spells CASSIDGREKLFF. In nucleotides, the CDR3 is TGTGCCAGTAGTATAGACGGGAGAGAAAAACTGTTTTTT.

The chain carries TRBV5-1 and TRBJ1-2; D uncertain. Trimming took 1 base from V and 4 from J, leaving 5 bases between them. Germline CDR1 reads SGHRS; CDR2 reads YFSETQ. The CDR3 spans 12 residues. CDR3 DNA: TGCGCCAGCAGCTTGTCCGGCTATGGCTACACCTTC. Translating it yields CASSLSGYGYTF. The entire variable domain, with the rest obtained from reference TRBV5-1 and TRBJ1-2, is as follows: KAGVTQTPRYLIKTRGQQVTLSCSPISGHRSVSWYQQTPGQGLQFLFEYFSETQRNKGNFPGRFSGRQFSNSRSEMNVSTLELGDSALYLCASSLSGYGYTFGSGTRLTVV.

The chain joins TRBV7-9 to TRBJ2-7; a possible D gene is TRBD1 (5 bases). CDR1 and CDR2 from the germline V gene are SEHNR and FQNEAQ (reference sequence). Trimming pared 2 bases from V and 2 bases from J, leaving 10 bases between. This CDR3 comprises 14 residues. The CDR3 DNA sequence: TGTGCCAGCAGCTTAACCGACAGAACCTACGAGCAGTACTTC. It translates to CASSLTDRTYEQYF. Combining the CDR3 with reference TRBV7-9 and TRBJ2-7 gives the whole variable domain DTGVSQNPRHKITKRGQNVTFRCDPISEHNRLYWYRQTLGQGPEFLTYFQNEAQLEKSRLLSDRFSAERPKGSFSTLEIQRTEQGDSAMYLCASSLTDRTYEQYFGPGTRLTVT.

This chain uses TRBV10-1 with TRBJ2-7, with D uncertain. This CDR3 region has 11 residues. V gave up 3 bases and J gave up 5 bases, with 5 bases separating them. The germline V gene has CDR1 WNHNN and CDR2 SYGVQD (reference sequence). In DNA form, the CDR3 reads TGCGCCAGCAGTGATGACCACGAGCAGTACTTC. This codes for CASSDDHEQYF.

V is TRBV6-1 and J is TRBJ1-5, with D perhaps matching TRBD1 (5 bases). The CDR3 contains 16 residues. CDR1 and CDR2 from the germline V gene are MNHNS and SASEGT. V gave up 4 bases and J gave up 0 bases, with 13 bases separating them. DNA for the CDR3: TGTGCCAGCAGTGGGGCAGGGTCTTATAGCAATCAGCCCCAGCATTTT. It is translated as CASSGAGSYSNQPQHF.

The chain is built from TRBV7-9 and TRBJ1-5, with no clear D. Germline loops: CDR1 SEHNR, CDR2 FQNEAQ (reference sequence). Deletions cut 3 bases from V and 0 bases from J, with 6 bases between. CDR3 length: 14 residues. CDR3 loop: CASSFDGSNQPQHF. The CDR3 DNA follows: TGTGCCAGCAGCTTCGATGGTAGCAATCAGCCCCAGCATTTT.

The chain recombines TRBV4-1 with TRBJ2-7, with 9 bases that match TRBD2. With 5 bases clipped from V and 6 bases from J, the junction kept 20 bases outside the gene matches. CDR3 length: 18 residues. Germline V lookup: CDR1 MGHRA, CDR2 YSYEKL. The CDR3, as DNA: TGCGCCAGCAGCTACGAAATTCCCTTTATAGCGGGAGCCGGCGAGCAGTACTTC. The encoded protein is CASSYEIPFIAGAGEQYF.

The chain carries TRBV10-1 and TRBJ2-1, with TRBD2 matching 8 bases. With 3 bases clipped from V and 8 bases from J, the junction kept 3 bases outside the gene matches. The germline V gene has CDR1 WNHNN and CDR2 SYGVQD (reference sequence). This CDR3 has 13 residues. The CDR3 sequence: CASSEAGVDEQFF. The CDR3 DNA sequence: TGCGCCAGCAGTGAAGCGGGAGTCGATGAGCAGTTCTTC.

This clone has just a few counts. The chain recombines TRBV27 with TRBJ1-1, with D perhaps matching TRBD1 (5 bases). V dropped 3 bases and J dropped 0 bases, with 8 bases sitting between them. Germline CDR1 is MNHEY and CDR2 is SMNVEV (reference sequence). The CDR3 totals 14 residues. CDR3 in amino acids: CASSLAGLNTEAFF. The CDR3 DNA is TGTGCCAGCAGTTTGGCAGGGCTGAACACTGAAGCTTTCTTT.

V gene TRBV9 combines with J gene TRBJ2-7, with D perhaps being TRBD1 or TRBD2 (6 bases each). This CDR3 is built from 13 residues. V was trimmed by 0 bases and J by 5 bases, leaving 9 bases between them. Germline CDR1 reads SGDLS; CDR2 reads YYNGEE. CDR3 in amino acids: CASSVGGAHEQYF. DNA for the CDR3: TGTGCCAGCAGCGTAGGGGGGGCGCACGAGCAGTACTTC.

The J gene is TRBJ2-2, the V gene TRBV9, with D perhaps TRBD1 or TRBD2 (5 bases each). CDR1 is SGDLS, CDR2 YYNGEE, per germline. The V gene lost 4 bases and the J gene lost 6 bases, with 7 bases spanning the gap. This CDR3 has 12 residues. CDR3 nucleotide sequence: TGTGCCAGCAGCCGGGGCTCCGGGGAGCTGTTTTTT. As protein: CASSRGSGELFF.

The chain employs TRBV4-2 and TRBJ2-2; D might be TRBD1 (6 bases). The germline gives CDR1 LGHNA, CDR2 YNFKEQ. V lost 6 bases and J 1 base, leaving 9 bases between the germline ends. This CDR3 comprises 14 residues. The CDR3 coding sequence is TGTGCCAGCAGGGAACAGGGGAACACCGGGGAGCTGTTTTTT. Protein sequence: CASREQGNTGELFF.

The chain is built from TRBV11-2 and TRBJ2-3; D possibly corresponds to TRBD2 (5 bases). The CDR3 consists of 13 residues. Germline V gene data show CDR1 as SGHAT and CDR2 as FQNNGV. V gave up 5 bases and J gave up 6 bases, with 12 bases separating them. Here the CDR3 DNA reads TGTGCCAGCAGCATTCAACCGGGGGATACGCAGTATTTT. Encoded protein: CASSIQPGDTQYF.

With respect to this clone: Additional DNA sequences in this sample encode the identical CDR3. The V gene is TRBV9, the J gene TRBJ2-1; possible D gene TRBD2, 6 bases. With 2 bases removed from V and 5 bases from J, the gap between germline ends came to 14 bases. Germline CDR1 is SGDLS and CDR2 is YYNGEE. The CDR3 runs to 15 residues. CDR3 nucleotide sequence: TGTGCCAGCAGCGTCGGAGGGAGAGGGGACAATGAGCAGTTCTTC. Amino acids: CASSVGGRGDNEQFF.

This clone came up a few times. The CDR3 protein is CASSETDGTNYGYTF. CDR3 sequence (DNA): TGTGCCAGCAGCGAAACCGACGGCACTAACTATGGCTACACCTTC. The chain carries TRBV7-3 and TRBJ1-2, with D uncertain. The CDR3 loop spans 15 amino acids. Per the germline V gene, CDR1 is SGHTA and CDR2 is FQGTGA. The V and J ends lost 5 bases and 0 bases respectively, with 13 bases between them.

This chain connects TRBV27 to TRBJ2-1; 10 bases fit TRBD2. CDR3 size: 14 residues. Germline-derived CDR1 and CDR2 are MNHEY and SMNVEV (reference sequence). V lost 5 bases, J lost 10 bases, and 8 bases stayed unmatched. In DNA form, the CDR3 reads TGTGCCAGCAGTGTAGCGGGGGGCCTAGGAGAGCAGTTCTTC. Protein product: CASSVAGGLGEQFF.

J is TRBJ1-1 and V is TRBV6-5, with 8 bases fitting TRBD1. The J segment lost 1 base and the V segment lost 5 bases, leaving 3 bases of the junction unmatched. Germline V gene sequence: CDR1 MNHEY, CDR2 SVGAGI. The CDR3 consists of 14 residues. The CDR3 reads CASSPQGGNTEAFF. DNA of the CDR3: TGTGCCAGCAGTCCACAGGGGGGGAACACTGAAGCTTTCTTT.

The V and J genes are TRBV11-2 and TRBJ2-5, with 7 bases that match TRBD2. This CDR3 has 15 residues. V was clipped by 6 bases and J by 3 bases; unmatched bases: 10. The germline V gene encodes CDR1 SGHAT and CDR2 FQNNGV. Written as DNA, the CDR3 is TGTGCCAGCAGTTCTATTCAGGGAGGGAAAGAGACCCAGTACTTC. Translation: CASSSIQGGKETQYF.

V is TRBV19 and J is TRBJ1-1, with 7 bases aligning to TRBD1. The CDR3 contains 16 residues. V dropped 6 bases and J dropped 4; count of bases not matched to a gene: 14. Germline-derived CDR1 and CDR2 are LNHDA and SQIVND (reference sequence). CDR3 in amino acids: CASRQLQGGFGTEAFF. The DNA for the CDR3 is TGTGCCAGTAGACAACTTCAGGGGGGATTTGGCACTGAAGCTTTCTTT. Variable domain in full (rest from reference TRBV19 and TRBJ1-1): DGGITQSPKYLFRKEGQNVTLSCEQNLNHDAMYWYRQDPGQGLRLIYYSQIVNDFQKGDIAEGYSVSREKKESFPLTVTSAQKNPTAFYLCASRQLQGGFGTEAFFGQGTRLTVV.

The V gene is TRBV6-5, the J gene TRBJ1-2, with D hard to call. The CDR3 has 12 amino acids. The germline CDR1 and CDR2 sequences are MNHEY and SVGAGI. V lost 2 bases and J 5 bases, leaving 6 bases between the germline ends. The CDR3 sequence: CASSYGGYGYTF. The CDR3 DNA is TGTGCCAGCAGTTACGGAGGTTATGGCTACACCTTC.

CDR3 region: CASSSDRGNQPQHF. The CDR3 bases are TGTGCCAGCAGTTCTGACAGGGGGAATCAGCCCCAGCATTTT. The J gene is TRBJ1-5, the V gene TRBV27, with 9 nucleotides matching TRBD1. This CDR3 contains 14 residues. CDR1 is MNHEY, CDR2 SMNVEV, per germline (reference sequence). V shed 4 bases and J 4 bases; nucleotides not matched to a gene: 2.

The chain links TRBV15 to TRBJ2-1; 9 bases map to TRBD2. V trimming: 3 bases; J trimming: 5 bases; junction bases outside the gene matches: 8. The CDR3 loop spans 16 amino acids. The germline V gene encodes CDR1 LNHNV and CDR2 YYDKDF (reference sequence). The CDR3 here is CATSRSRIAGDNEQFF. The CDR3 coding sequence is TGTGCCACCAGCAGGTCGAGAATAGCGGGAGACAATGAGCAGTTCTTC. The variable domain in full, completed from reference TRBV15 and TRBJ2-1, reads DAMVIQNPRYQVTQFGKPVTLSCSQTLNHNVMYWYQQKSSQAPKLLFHYYDKDFNNEADTPDNFQSRRPNTSFCFLDIRSPGLGDTAMYLCATSRSRIAGDNEQFFGPGTRLTVL.

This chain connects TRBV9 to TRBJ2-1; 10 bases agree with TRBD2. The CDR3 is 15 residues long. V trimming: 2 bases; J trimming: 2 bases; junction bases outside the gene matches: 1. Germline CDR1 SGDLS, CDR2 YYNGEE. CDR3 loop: CASSVTSGTYNEQFF. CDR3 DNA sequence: TGTGCCAGCAGCGTCACTAGCGGGACCTACAATGAGCAGTTCTTC.

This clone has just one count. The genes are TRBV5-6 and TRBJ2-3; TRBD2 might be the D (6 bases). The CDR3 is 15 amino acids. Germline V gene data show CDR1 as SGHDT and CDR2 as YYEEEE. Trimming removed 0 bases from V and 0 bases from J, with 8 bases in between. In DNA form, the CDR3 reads TGTGCCAGCAGCTTGGGCGGGGCTAGCACAGATACGCAGTATTTT. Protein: CASSLGGASTDTQYF.

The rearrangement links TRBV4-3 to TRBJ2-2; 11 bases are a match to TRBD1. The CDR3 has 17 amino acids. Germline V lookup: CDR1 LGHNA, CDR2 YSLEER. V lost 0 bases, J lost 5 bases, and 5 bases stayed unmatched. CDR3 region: CASSQDLGTGGTGELFF. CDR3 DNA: TGCGCCAGCAGCCAAGATTTGGGGACAGGGGGAACCGGGGAGCTGTTTTTT.